Sequencing of this TCR beta chain was carried out in a study of cytomegalovirus exposure and HLA in healthy donors. Looking at the study overall: There were 300 to 400 genotyped donors. Of these, about 86% fell in the genetic ancestry cluster associated with self-reported Caucasian donors. Findings of the study overall: Reported performance of the classifier showed diagnosis of cytomegalovirus status with high specificity and sensitivity. V- and J-gene trimming in TCR beta was tied to a missense DCLRE1C variant by an analysis performed later.

To note about this clone: Antigen: not known.

V was clipped by 1 base and J by 1 base, with 17 bases between them. This CDR3 comprises 17 residues. Germline V gene data show CDR1 as SEHNR and CDR2 as FQNEAQ (reference sequence). Primers for the PCR totalled 60 Vbeta and 13 Jbeta. The data were produced by immunoSEQ multiplex PCR, yet TCRdb's version contains in-frame clones alone and is incomplete. Of about 98,000 clones listed, about two thirds are singletons. This clonotype was obtained from a man aged 45-65 years in good health and CMV-seronegative. The genes are TRBV7-9 and TRBJ2-7, with D perhaps matching TRBD1 (7 bases). Sample: PBMCs. DNA of the CDR3: TGTGCCAGCAGCTTAGGAACCGGAGGGACAGAGTCCTACGAGCAGTACTTC. As protein: CASSLGTGGTESYEQYF. The full variable domain, completed using reference TRBV7-9 and TRBJ2-7, is DTGVSQNPRHKITKRGQNVTFRCDPISEHNRLYWYRQTLGQGPEFLTYFQNEAQLEKSRLLSDRFSAERPKGSFSTLEIQRTEQGDSAMYLCASSLGTGGTESYEQYFGPGTRLTVT.